This T cell receptor beta chain was identified during a study of T cells in Graves' hyperthyroidism and ophthalmopathy. Study-level results: In validation, the model predicted ophthalmopathy. These predictions came a median roughly 7.1 months before onset. Separating ophthalmopathy from stable hyperthyroidism was achieved by a 13 V-J model.

Using RNA transcripts as the source, TCR beta CDR3 regions were amplified. First-round RT-PCR with HTBI primers amplified the TCR CDR3 region. MiXCR was run by TCRdb on the multiplex PCR reads, yielding one entry per CDR3 protein. The sample lists over 250,000 distinct CDR3 sequences, around 25% occurring once. Patients were excluded because of uncontrolled infection, other autoimmune disease, pregnancy or lactation. Orbital computed tomography, thyroid ultrasound, serum thyroxine and TRAb, and clinical symptoms together informed the diagnoses. This CDR3 has 16 residues. J lost 4 bases, V lost 4 bases, and 10 bases had no gene match. Germline CDR1 and CDR2: SGHAT and FQDESV (reference sequence). This clonotype was picked up a small number of times. The antigen is undetermined. A much larger clone lies one base from this, so it may be a read error.

Sequenced sample: blood. The clonotype originates from a man in his forties with Graves' hyperthyroidism that later progressed to Graves' ophthalmopathy. The rearrangement joins TRBV11-1 to TRBJ2-5; 9 bases match TRBD1. The CDR3 nucleotides read TGTGCCAGCAGCTCCTGGACAGGGGATTGGAGAGAGACCCAGTACTTC. Translated, it gives CASSSWTGDWRETQYF.